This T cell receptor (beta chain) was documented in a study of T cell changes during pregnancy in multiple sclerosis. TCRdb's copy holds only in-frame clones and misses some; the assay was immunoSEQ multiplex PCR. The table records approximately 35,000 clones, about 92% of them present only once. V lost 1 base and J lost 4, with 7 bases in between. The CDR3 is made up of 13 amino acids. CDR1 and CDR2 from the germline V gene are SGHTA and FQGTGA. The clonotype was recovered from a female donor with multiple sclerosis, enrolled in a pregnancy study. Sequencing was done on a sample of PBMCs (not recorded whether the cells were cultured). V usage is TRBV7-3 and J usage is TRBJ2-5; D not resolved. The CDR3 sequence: CASSLNLGETQYF. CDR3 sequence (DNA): TGTGCCAGCAGCTTAAACTTGGGAGAGACCCAGTACTTC.